This TCR beta chain was recovered during a study of T cells expressing NK-cell markers. Researchers built TCR beta cDNA using 5'RACE template switching with UMIs. TCRdb re-called the 5' RACE reads and gives one entry per CDR3 protein, without DNA. The sample totals about 550,000 distinct CDR3 sequences. Per germline, CDR1 MNHNY and CDR2 SVGAGI (reference sequence). This CDR3 region has 13 residues. Sequencing was carried out using blood T cells: a sorted CD56 or NKG2C T cell subset, CD4+ or CD8+ T cells, or bulk PBMC T cells (not recorded which). The clonotype originates from a man aged 18 to 29 in good health. This chain connects TRBV6-6 to TRBJ2-3; TCRdb outputs TRBD2, but without DNA this stays unchecked. The CDR3 reads CASSLLVKDTQYF.